This is a list of T cell receptor beta chains from one sample in a study of control samples from healthy donors and cancer patients. Measured with immunoSEQ multiplex PCR; TCRdb has only the in-frame clones, and not every one. The sample gives around 170,000 clones, 85% to 95% of which show up once; about 1.4% is in the top ten. Source material: blood. These receptors originate from a man aged 25-45 years in good health. Each CDR3 is given with its conserved first and last residue. The D gene is left open where the match is weak. Size values are once, few and many counts, or a class for expanded clones, and some rows have none.

v_gene,j_gene,d_gene,abundance,CDR3aa,CDR3nt
TRBV7-2,TRBJ2-7,TRBD2,-,CASSARPGLGSYEQYF,TGTGCCAGCAGCGCCCGGCCGGGACTAGGCTCCTACGAGCAGTACTTC
TRBV30,TRBJ2-1,-,-,CAWTRRIHEQFF,TGTGCCTGGACCCGCCGGATCCATGAGCAGTTCTTC
TRBV20-1,TRBJ1-2,-,-,CSCRELYGYTF,TGCAGTTGCAGGGAACTCTATGGCTACACCTTC
TRBV16,TRBJ1-5,TRBD1,-,CASGTWDRGNQPQHF,TGTGCCAGCGGGACGTGGGACAGGGGCAATCAGCCCCAGCATTTT
TRBV2,TRBJ1-5,-,-,CASSPDYSNQPQHF,TGTGCCAGCAGCCCAGATTATAGCAATCAGCCCCAGCATTTT
TRBV11-2,TRBJ2-7,-,-,CASSPLPTEGYEQYF,TGTGCCAGCAGCCCCCTCCCGACGGAGGGCTACGAGCAGTACTTC
TRBV6-5,TRBJ2-5,TRBD1,-,CASRSGQGNQETQYF,TGTGCCAGCAGATCGGGACAGGGAAACCAAGAGACCCAGTACTTC
TRBV5-4,TRBJ2-2,-,-,CASSLGRGATGELFF,TGTGCCAGCAGCTTGGGTCGGGGGGCCACCGGGGAGCTGTTTTTT
TRBV27,TRBJ1-1,-,-,CASKPIKNTEAFF,TGTGCCAGCAAGCCGATTAAGAACACTGAAGCTTTCTTT
TRBV20-1,TRBJ2-1,-,-,CSAILNNEQFF,TGCAGTGCTATTTTAAACAATGAGCAGTTCTTC
TRBV10-1,TRBJ1-2,-,once,CASRVFGMGGENYGYTF,TGCGCCAGCAGGGTCTTCGGGATGGGGGGGGAAAACTATGGCTACACCTTC
TRBV5-1,TRBJ1-5,-,-,CASSLAGGQPQHF,TGCGCCAGCAGCTTGGCGGGAGGGCAGCCCCAGCATTTT
TRBV3-1/TRBV3-2,TRBJ2-1,-,-,CASSQAYNEQFF,TGTGCCAGCAGCCAAGCCTACAATGAGCAGTTCTTC
TRBV9,TRBJ2-7,TRBD1,-,CASSVAGTGVEQYF,TGTGCCAGCAGCGTAGCCGGGACAGGGGTCGAGCAGTACTTC
TRBV14,TRBJ2-1,-,-,CASSQRSGSTWGDEQFF,TGTGCCAGCAGCCAAAGGTCCGGGAGTACATGGGGGGATGAGCAGTTCTTC